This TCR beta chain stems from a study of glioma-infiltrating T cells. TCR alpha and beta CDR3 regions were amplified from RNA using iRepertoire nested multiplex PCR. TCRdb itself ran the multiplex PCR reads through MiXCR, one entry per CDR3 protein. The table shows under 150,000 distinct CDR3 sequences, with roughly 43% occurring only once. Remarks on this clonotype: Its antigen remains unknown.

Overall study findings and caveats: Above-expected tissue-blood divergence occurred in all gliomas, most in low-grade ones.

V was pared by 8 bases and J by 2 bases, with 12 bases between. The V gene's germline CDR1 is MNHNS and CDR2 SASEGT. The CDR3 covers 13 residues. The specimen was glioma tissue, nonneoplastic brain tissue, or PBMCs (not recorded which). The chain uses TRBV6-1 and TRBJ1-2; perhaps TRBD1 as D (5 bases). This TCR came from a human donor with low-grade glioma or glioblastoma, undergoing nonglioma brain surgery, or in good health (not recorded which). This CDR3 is CASSDRDNYGYTF. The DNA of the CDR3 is TGTGCCAGCTCGGACCGGGACAACTATGGCTACACCTTC.